This TCR beta chain came from a study of cytomegalovirus exposure and HLA in healthy donors. General observations from the study: TCR sequences were mostly rare, though some public TCRs occurred in many donors.

This clone was seen once. Antigen specificity is unknown. Germline assignment: CDR1 MNHNS and CDR2 SASEGT. Trimming removed 6 bases at V and 4 bases at J, with 15 bases between. The CDR3 length is 14 residues. Primers: 60 Vbeta forward and 13 Jbeta reverse. Data came from immunoSEQ multiplex PCR; TCRdb stores just in-frame clones and leaves some out. The sample includes over 120,000 clones, about 80% seen only once; the top ten take roughly 1.4%. What was sequenced was PBMCs. V usage is TRBV6-1 and J usage is TRBJ1-2; weak D call: TRBD1 (6 bases). The sequence was collected from a man aged 30-40 years in good health and CMV-seropositive. CDR3 nucleotides: TGTGCCAGCAGCGACTTACAGGGAGCCTATGGCTACACCTTC. Its translation is CASSDLQGAYGYTF.